These 6 T cell receptor beta chains share one sample of origin, sequenced in a study of blood T cells in healthy people across ages (dated by TCRdb to between 2014 and 2017). Receptor amplification or capture employed 5' RACE. A second PCR of roughly 7 to 11 cycles was performed with a sample-barcoded 5' primer and a J-beta primer mix. TCRdb reran the public reads through fastp at Q25 and MiXCR, keeping productive beta chains. CDR3 protein duplicates are merged, each entry listing the most common genes and DNA. Here the sample has fewer than 2,000,000 distinct CDR3 sequences; about two fifths occur a single time. The ten largest clonotypes hold more than 20% of the sample. Sequencing input: blood. These receptors were obtained from a human donor in good health.

This clonotype was observed many times. The chain recombines TRBV7-3 with TRBJ2-1; 7 positions agree with TRBD2. V was clipped by 5 bases and J by 8 bases; unmatched bases: 12. Germline loops: CDR1 SGHTA, CDR2 FQGTGA. The length of the CDR3 is 15 residues. The chain's CDR3 is CASSPGGLEHDEQFF. As DNA, the CDR3 is TGTGCCAGCAGCCCCGGCGGACTAGAGCACGATGAGCAGTTCTTC.

Comment on this clonotype: At one end the junction does not follow the germline gene, possibly because of a read error. This chain uses TRBV24-1 with TRBJ2-6; TRBD2 agrees at 7 bases. CDR3 length: 16 residues. The germline gives CDR1 KGHDR, CDR2 SFDVKD. The CDR3 sequence: CATSDPGGTGASVLTF. CDR3 bases: TGTGCCACCAGTGATCCGGGGGGTACCGGGGCCAGCGTCCTGACTTTC.

The chain uses TRBV4-1 and TRBJ2-3, with D possibly TRBD2 on 6 matching bases. Per germline, CDR1 MGHRA and CDR2 YSYEKL. The CDR3 contains 13 residues. V lost 0 bases and J 10 bases, leaving 11 bases between the germline ends. CDR3 nucleotide sequence: TGCGCCAGCAGCCAAGATCGGAGGGATGCGCAGTATTTT. Its translation is CASSQDRRDAQYF.

This clonotype came up a few times. The chain uses TRBV4-1 and TRBJ2-1; 12 bases map to TRBD2. Per germline, CDR1 MGHRA and CDR2 YSYEKL. Losses at the gene ends were 6 bases for V and 5 bases for J; bases not matched to a gene: 14. The CDR3 contains 18 residues. The CDR3, as DNA: TGCGCCAGCAGTCCGGAACCGCCTAGCGGGGGGGTAGACAATGAGCAGTTCTTC. Its translation is CASSPEPPSGGVDNEQFF.

The rearrangement links TRBV27 to TRBJ2-4, with D possibly matching TRBD1 (6 bases). Per the germline V gene, CDR1 is MNHEY and CDR2 is SMNVEV (reference sequence). The CDR3 is made up of 15 amino acids. V shed 4 bases and J shed 13 bases, with 23 bases lying between them. This chain's CDR3 is CASSSSPNRVNEQYF. The CDR3 DNA is TGTGCCAGCAGTTCATCCCCCAACAGGGTCAATGAGCAGTACTTC.

The rearrangement uses TRBV6-6 and TRBJ2-7, with a possible D match to TRBD1 (5 bases). With 4 bases removed from V and 2 bases from J, the gap between germline ends came to 18 bases. Germline CDR1 and CDR2: MNHNY and SVGAGI (reference sequence). The CDR3 sequence is 16 residues long. This CDR3 is CASSCSAQGYPYEQYF. The DNA of the CDR3 is TGTGCCAGCAGTTGCTCGGCTCAGGGCTATCCCTACGAGCAGTACTTC.